These T cell receptor beta chains were read from a single sample in a study of T cell responses to AZD1222 COVID-19 vaccine. Sequencing was performed with immunoSEQ multiplex PCR; in TCRdb, only in-frame clones are kept and a portion is missing. The table shows 95,000 to 100,000 clones, with roughly 90% occurring only once. This specimen consisted of peripheral blood, obtained on day 0 of AZD1222 vaccination. These receptors came from an adult in good health. CDR3s include the opening cysteine and the closing phenylalanine or tryptophan. D genes are given only for firm matches. Expanded clones get a size class; other rows say once, few or many, or leave the size out.

j_gene,v_gene,abundance,d_gene,CDR3aa,CDR3nt
TRBJ1-5,TRBV19,NA,NA,CASSIDRGQVGQPQHF,TGTGCCAGTAGTATAGATCGAGGGCAGGTAGGTCAGCCCCAGCATTTT
TRBJ2-3,TRBV7-2,NA,TRBD1,CASSLQGGAYADTQYF,TGTGCCAGCAGCCTCCAAGGGGGCGCTTATGCAGATACGCAGTATTTT
TRBJ2-7,TRBV7-9,few,TRBD1,CASSSPQGASYEQYF,TGTGCCAGCAGCTCCCCCCAGGGGGCAAGCTACGAGCAGTACTTC
TRBJ1-6,TRBV7-3,NA,NA,CASSLMATGDSPLHF,TGTGCCAGCAGCTTAATGGCGACTGGAGATTCACCCCTCCACTTT
TRBJ1-2,TRBV19,NA,TRBD1,CASSLTGNNYGYTF,TGTGCCAGTAGTCTGACAGGGAATAACTATGGCTACACCTTC
TRBJ2-7,TRBV5-4,NA,NA,CASSPETSSYEQYF,TGTGCCAGCAGCCCCGAGACTAGTTCCTACGAGCAGTACTTC
TRBJ2-3,TRBV28,NA,TRBD2,CASSVAGGPIDTQYF,TGTGCCAGCAGCGTAGCGGGAGGGCCTATAGATACGCAGTATTTT
TRBJ2-7,TRBV5-1,NA,TRBD2,CASSSGTSGSEQYF,TGCGCCAGCAGCTCAGGGACTAGCGGGAGCGAGCAGTACTTC
TRBJ2-7,TRBV19,NA,TRBD2,CASSIDLTSGASYEQYF,TGTGCCAGTAGTATAGATCTGACTAGCGGGGCCTCCTACGAGCAGTACTTC
TRBJ2-1,TRBV4-2,NA,TRBD2,CASSQRQPGLGTDEQFF,TGTGCCAGCAGCCAACGCCAACCGGGACTAGGGACGGATGAGCAGTTCTTC
TRBJ2-7,TRBV7-2,NA,NA,CASSPRREGFHEQYF,TGTGCCAGCAGCCCCCGCAGAGAAGGGTTCCACGAGCAGTACTTC
TRBJ2-3,TRBV28,NA,NA,CASEGATDTQYF,TGTGCCAGCGAAGGAGCAACAGATACGCAGTATTTT
TRBJ1-4,TRBV6-5,NA,TRBD1,CASSSGQGWEKLFF,TGTGCCAGCAGTTCAGGACAGGGATGGGAAAAACTGTTTTTT
TRBJ2-1,TRBV24-1,NA,NA,CATSEGTLEQFF,TGTGCCACCAGTGAGGGGACGTTGGAGCAGTTCTTC